This passage covers 7 T cell receptor beta chains from one sample sequenced in a study of T-cell reconstitution after alpha-beta-depleted transplantation in children. Unique molecular identifiers tagged the TCRbeta library. TCRdb reprocessed the PCR reads with MiXCR, giving one entry per CDR3 protein. This table has over 400,000 distinct CDR3 sequences, around 13% appearing once. The sample consisted of PBMCs from the stem cell graft donor, taken from the stem cell graft. The origin of the receptors is a human donor who donated a stem cell graft to a child with combined immunodeficiency.

The chain links TRBV14 to TRBJ2-5; the D call may be TRBD1 or TRBD2 (5 bases each). The V gene lost 0 bases and the J gene lost 2 bases, with 31 bases spanning the gap. This CDR3 contains 22 residues. CDR1 is SGHDN, CDR2 FVKESK, per germline. The CDR3 DNA follows: TGTGCCAGCAGCCAAGAAGGAGGCAGGGCTGATCCTACGCCGTACGTACAAGAGACCCAGTACTTC. This gives the protein CASSQEGGRADPTPYVQETQYF.

The count of this clonotype is one. The chain uses TRBV9 and TRBJ2-3; perhaps TRBD1 as D (5 bases). Germline CDR1 SGDLS, CDR2 YYNGEE. CDR3 length equals 14 residues. Deletions cut 4 bases from V and 1 base from J, with 10 bases between. CDR3 region: CASSPMTGTDTQYF. Written as DNA, the CDR3 is TGTGCCAGCAGCCCAATGACAGGCACAGATACGCAGTATTTT.

This clonotype was seen a handful of times. CDR3 in amino acids: CSARSQSYEQYF. CDR3 nucleotide sequence: TGCAGTGCTAGATCCCAGTCCTACGAGCAGTACTTC. V and J are TRBV20-1 and TRBJ2-7, with no clear D. Germline loops: CDR1 DFQATT, CDR2 SNEGSKA (reference sequence). Trimming removed 2 bases at V and 1 base at J, with 6 bases between. This CDR3 has 12 residues.

This clonotype showed up just a few times. The gene calls are TRBV7-2 and TRBJ2-7; D remains ambiguous. CDR1 is SGHTA and CDR2 is FQGNSA in the germline V gene. This CDR3 has 15 amino acids. Deletions cut 3 bases from V and 0 bases from J, with 12 bases between. The CDR3 region is CASSFSIQSSYEQYF. The CDR3 DNA follows: TGTGCCAGCAGCTTTTCGATCCAGAGCTCCTACGAGCAGTACTTC.

This clonotype was seen a few times. V usage is TRBV5-1 and J usage is TRBJ2-3; no definite D call. This CDR3 is built from 13 residues. The V end lost 1 base, the J end lost 2 bases, and 5 bases lay between the germline ends. The germline gives CDR1 SGHRS, CDR2 YFSETQ. The CDR3: CASSLTPTDTQYF. For the CDR3, the DNA is TGCGCCAGCAGCTTGACCCCCACAGATACGCAGTATTTT.

V gene TRBV3-1 combines with J gene TRBJ2-7; D may be TRBD1 or TRBD2 (5 bases each). The germline V gene encodes CDR1 LGHDT and CDR2 YNNKEL (reference sequence). The V end was cut by 1 base, the J end by 2 bases, with 9 bases between. CDR3 length: 14 residues. CDR3 nucleotide sequence: TGTGCCAGCAGCCAAGGATGGGGGACCTACGAGCAGTACTTC. This codes for CASSQGWGTYEQYF.

This clonotype came up many times. The chain recombines TRBV12-3 or TRBV12-4 with TRBJ2-7; a possible D gene is TRBD1 (6 bases). The CDR3 is 12 amino acids. Between the trimmed V and J ends, which lost 7 bases and 2 bases, there was a span of 9 bases. The CDR3 region is CASKTGTYEQYF. The CDR3 DNA reads as TGTGCCAGCAAGACAGGTACCTACGAGCAGTACTTC.